This TCR beta chain originates from a study of cytomegalovirus exposure and HLA in healthy donors (dated by TCRdb to the late 2010s). Describing the broader study: An earlier analysis of several hundred of the donors reported roughly 300 Gb of sequence data and 95 million to 120 million unique TCR beta sequences obtained from 180 million or so T cells. The study aimed to test whether cataloging public T cell receptors could reveal signatures of past pathogen exposure. Among the roughly 430 genotyped donors, 75% to 90% belonged to the genetic ancestry cluster associated with self-reported Caucasian donors. Roughly five DR-DQ haplotypes were treated as single units for association and clustering because of strong linkage in the cohort. The number of donors typed differed by locus, with roughly 620-630 for A, B, C, DRB1 and DQB1, roughly 550 for DQA1, about 610 for DPA1, and under 490 for DPB1. Donor age, sex, ethnicity and CMV serostatus were compiled alongside the repertoire data. An earlier analysis of 587 of the donors used high-throughput TCR beta sequencing to judge whether each TCR beta V gene segment behaved as functional or pseudogenic. Class I and class II HLA loci were covered by the typing at four-digit resolution. A later analysis re-examined previously published TCR beta repertoires from more than 550 donors and added high-resolution HLA genotyping to investigate patterns of TCR occurrence. Among roughly 400 genotyped donors of the cohort, an average of roughly 240,000 unique TCR beta nucleotide sequences were sequenced per donor, roughly a sixth of them non-productive. A separate validation cohort of over a hundred different subjects was used in addition to the 666-subject first cohort. To predict cytomegalovirus infection status, the study brought together high-throughput TCR immunosequencing, statistical association of individual TCRs with disease status, and machine learning. The study profiled the T cell repertoires of fewer than 850 subjects by immunosequencing and related them to cytomegalovirus serostatus. All discovery cohort repertoires had been generated on a single sequencing platform. A later genetic analysis used genome-wide SNP genotypes for about 65% of the roughly 700 donors, treating that subset as a discovery cohort. Rather than using new phenotypic data, the later analysis identified candidate immune exposures from TCR beta sequences and from how often those sequences occurred across donors. About 330 gigabases of sequencing data and around 80 million unique TCR sequences made up an early release that covered approximately 650 HLA-typed donors. The investigation overall reported the following: In a later genetic analysis, fewer N-insertions in productive TCRs were reported among donors in an Asian-associated ancestry cluster than the roughly 700-donor mean. Linkage disequilibrium might explain the correlated functional status among segregating V segments, but an unknown experimental factor could not be ruled out. While some public TCRs were present in many individuals, most TCR sequences turned up only very rarely across donors. Cytomegalovirus status was reported to be diagnosed by the classifier with high specificity and sensitivity in both the original and validation cohorts. A cluster of highly shared sequence variants was judged likely to represent a technical artifact of the sequencing pipeline. A further reported finding was that TCR beta sequences accurately predicted the HLA-A and HLA-B alleles for most subjects in the first cohort. In this cohort, only TCR beta chains were sequenced, and detectable features were limited by the absence of alpha or paired-chain data. Most CMV-associated TCR beta chains appeared to be HLA-restricted in a later analysis, and the HLA associations seemed to be driven largely by CMV exposure. Broadly in line with IMGT annotations, most TCR beta V segments showed up in productive rearrangements about 87% or about 30% of the time in an earlier analysis of approximately 640 of the donors. A later analysis found that TCR association rates varied across HLA loci, with DRB1 alleles showing the most associated TCRs and HLA-C alleles the fewest. Immune exposure information for the cohort was limited to CMV serostatus. According to a later analysis, parvovirus B19, influenza, CMV and Epstein-Barr virus appeared linked to several top co-occurrence clusters. Three of the identified cytomegalovirus-associated TCR beta chains were confirmed in vitro to be specific for cytomegalovirus antigens. The study gave a list of 150 to 200 TCR beta chains associated with cytomegalovirus. Specific HLA alleles were associated with some 15,000 TCR beta sequences at a false discovery rate of 0.05 in a later analysis. Because the 87-base-pair reads could not distinguish some IMGT-functional V segments, including TRBV6-2 and TRBV6-3, those segments were excluded. The presence/absence analyses assumed that sequencing depth was roughly uniform across donors, and that assumption may not be true. In a later genetic analysis, a missense DCLRE1C variant was associated with V-gene and J-gene trimming of TCR beta chains, and the association was replicated in an independent cohort. Because HLA typing was unavailable for some donors at each locus, only the typed subset was used in association tests. Assigning TCR associations to individual alleles was difficult when HLA alleles, especially DR and DQ, strongly co-occurred. Because counts were too low, roughly 18 rarely observed V segments, including chromosome 9 orphons, were left out of the earlier analysis of a few hundred of the donors. A later analysis found that HLA-associated TCR beta chains were more clonally expanded and had lower generation probabilities than equally common non-associated chains. The authors suggested that the approach could potentially be extended to other disease states and immunological phenotypes.

V is reduced by 4 bases and J by 2 bases, leaving a spacing of 13 bases between them. Via the germline V gene (reference sequence), CDR1 is SEHNR and CDR2 FQNEAQ. Inclusive of the bounding cysteine and phenylalanine, the CDR3 is 15 residues long. CDR3 DNA is the only sequence kept; it has 45 bases, read in frame from the first base. The receptor library was made with the immunoSEQ multiplex PCR assay. A mixture of 60 forward primers for TCR Vbeta segments and 13 reverse primers for TCR Jbeta segments was used in the multiplex PCR. Amplification of the CDR3 region of rearranged TCR beta genes was performed with a multiplex PCR assay on genomic DNA. Amplified TCR beta libraries were sequenced as 87-base-pair reads on the Illumina HiSeq System. As for the original processing: Across the 670 or so repertoires, a later analysis counted approximately 75 million unique TCR beta chains, 9 million to 14 million of which were shared by at least two donors. To remove PCR and sequencing errors, raw reads were error-corrected and collapsed into unique sequences using a nearest-neighbor algorithm that merged closely related sequences. CDR3 sequences were aligned to IMGT reference sequences to assign V, D and J gene segments. Each retained sequence needed at least a six-nucleotide match to both a V gene segment and a J gene segment. A rearrangement counted as productive if the CDR3 had no stop codons and remained in frame with V and J, and every other rearrangement counted as non-productive. CDR3 was defined by IMGT convention, running from the second conserved V-encoded cysteine to the conserved J-encoded phenylalanine. In an earlier analysis of 550 to 650 of the donors, sequences lacking an unambiguous match to a single V gene segment were excluded. An earlier analysis of some 500 of the donors classified V segments as functional when productive rearrangements were above 56.7% and as segregating when the standard deviation between donors was above 5%. A statistical classification framework was developed to diagnose cytomegalovirus status using the catalog of TCR beta chain sequences. In a later analysis, TCR nucleotide sequences were compared against IMGT/GENE-DB human TR gene sequences so that V and J genes could be assigned. A later analysis assigned CDR3 sequences and most-parsimonious VDJ recombination scenarios with the TCRdist pipeline. In a later analysis, each TCR beta chain was defined by its CDR3 amino acid sequence together with its V-gene family, and reads without a unique V-gene family were excluded. To address suspected cross-contamination and a sequencing artifact, a later analysis removed 592 highly shared, low-generation-probability nucleotide sequences. In a later analysis, a clonal expansion index was calculated for each public chain from normalized within-repertoire ranks of inferred template counts. Generation probabilities in a later analysis came from a VDJ recombination model fitted to out-of-frame rearrangements, and those results were checked against IGoR. Hypergeometric tests were used in a later analysis to score TCR-TCR, TCR-HLA and TCR-CMV co-occurrence, with a repertoire-size bias correction applied to the TCR pairs. False discovery rates were estimated in a later analysis by permuting HLA or CMV assignments 20 times. In a later analysis, co-occurring TCRs were grouped using DBSCAN, with TCRdist sequence similarity added in when clustering inside HLA-allele-positive subsets. Repertoires with fewer than 30,000 or more than 120,000 public chains, plus five repertoires with anomalous nucleotide sharing, were excluded from co-occurrence clustering. Not all clones reach the TCRdb copy of this immuneACCESS table, which keeps in-frame sequences only. Checked studies attribute under half of the gap to unresolved V genes and leave the rest unexplained. D and trimming come from the DNA, and the V and J calls and clone size come from that table. The table for this sample lists around 150,000 clones; around 80% of them were counted only once. Of the sample, about 4.4% is held by the ten largest clones.

A note on this clone: Its specific antigen is unknown. The record has no base qualities; no much larger clone is one base away.

In total, 600 or so healthy bone marrow donors made up the cohort. At the time of sampling, every cohort member was nominally healthy, though immune exposures that went unrecorded were likely present. The donor tested CMV seronegative, placing the donor among the 352 seronegative members of the cohort. A peripheral blood sample was collected from each donor, and TCR beta sequencing was performed on peripheral blood mononuclear cells. Genomic DNA was extracted from the blood cell samples with the Qiagen DNeasy Blood Extraction Kit. This clonotype was obtained from a man aged 40-55 years in good health and CMV-seronegative. This chain joins TRBV7-9 to TRBJ2-3; perhaps TRBD1 is the D gene, with 5 bases matching. Source material: PBMCs. The CDR3 corresponds to CASSSTTELTDTQYF. The bases read TGTGCCAGCAGCTCGACGACAGAGCTCACAGATACGCAGTATTTT.